The T cell receptor beta chain under discussion was sequenced for a study of CD8 T cells in ankylosing spondylitis (dated by TCRdb to about 2017). In the study overall: The study set out to find disease-linked TCR variants by profiling T cell receptor beta repertoires in ankylosing spondylitis patients and healthy donors. In total, the full study cohort was made up of 108 healthy donors and 25 or so ankylosing spondylitis patients. Peripheral blood was sampled, and synovial fluid was also collected from ankylosing spondylitis patients.

General conclusions and limits of the study: According to the report, matched synovial fluid samples from ankylosing spondylitis patients were significantly enriched for the disease-linked clones. Some motif variants were previously reported in synovial fluid and blood of reactive arthritis patients, suggesting common disease-initiation mechanisms. Blood from ankylosing spondylitis patients appeared to be characterized by a TCR beta motif composed of under 10 highly homologous amino acid variants. A CD8+ phenotype was shown by the disease-linked clones, which were found at relatively low frequencies in peripheral blood.

The sequencing machine was an Illumina HiSeq 2500. Quantitative 5'-RACE with molecular barcodes was used to prepare TCR beta libraries. In the original analysis: To identify disease-linked TCR variants, a new computational method was used, one built on a probabilistic model of VDJ rearrangement. TCRdb cleaned the public reads at Q25 with fastp, built clones with MiXCR and kept in-frame beta chains. Each CDR3 protein appears once, grouped with its most common genes and DNA. In this record, the V and J calls reflect TCRdb's handling and not the investigators' own analysis. A total of about 360,000 distinct CDR3 sequences appear in this sample, 20% of them only once. Around 13% of the sample comes from the top ten. Germline trimming amounts to 2 bases on V and 5 bases on J, with 3 as the count of junction bases outside the gene matches. Looking up the germline V gene (reference sequence) yields CDR1 LGHDT and CDR2 YNNKEL. The CDR3 numbers 14 residues from cysteine through phenylalanine. Left in the record is the CDR3 DNA by itself, 42 bases read in frame from the first base.

As for this clonotype: The antigen it binds to is not known. Within one base of it there is no much larger clone, and no base qualities were kept.

In this chain, TRBV3-1 is recombined with TRBJ2-5; 9 middle bases align to TRBD2. Sequencing was done on a sample of blood, either unsorted or a sorted T cell fraction (not recorded which). The clonotype originates from a male donor with ankylosing spondylitis or in good health (not recorded which). CDR3 region: CASSQTGLAETQYF. The sequence in DNA is TGTGCCAGCAGCCAAACGGGACTAGCCGAGACCCAGTACTTC.